This entry describes one TCR beta chain. Its target is unknown. CDR3 size: 15 residues. The ends were cut back, 8 bases at V and 1 base at J, with 14 bases in the middle. Germline-derived CDR1 and CDR2 are SGHAT and FQNNGV. The data were obtained in a study of cytomegalovirus exposure and HLA in healthy donors. Study-level findings and limits: Later analysis associated a missense DCLRE1C variant with TCR beta V- and J-gene trimming. As a later analysis showed, several of the most significant clusters appeared to be linked to common viral pathogens.

A multiplex PCR was run with 60 Vbeta primers and 13 Jbeta primers. Assay used: immunoSEQ multiplex PCR; TCRdb lists only in-frame clones, some missing. The sample has approximately 88,000 clones; around 81% are singletons. The material sequenced was PBMCs. This chain uses TRBV11-2 with TRBJ2-2; D gene uncertain. The receptor was derived from a man in his late teens or twenties in good health and CMV-seronegative. In DNA, the CDR3 is TGTGCCAGCGACCCGCATAGAGGGAACACCGGGGAGCTGTTTTTT. It yields the protein CASDPHRGNTGELFF.